The clone carrying this T cell receptor beta chain was seen repeatedly, ten times or more. Antigen specificity is unknown. The ends were cut back, 3 bases at V and 5 bases at J, with 25 bases in the middle. The CDR3 runs 19 residues. The data stem from a study of identical twins. The study's findings and limits: Compared with models, monozygotic twins showed more out-of-frame TCR alpha sharing.

One entry per CDR3 protein results from TCRdb running MiXCR on the 5' RACE reads. This repertoire shows about 450,000 distinct CDR3 sequences, roughly 20% found once; its top ten account for about 12%. Source material: naive T cells sorted from blood. This sequence joins TRBV12-3 or TRBV12-4 and TRBJ2-2, with D perhaps being TRBD1 or TRBD2 (6 bases each). This clonotype originated in a man aged 50-59 years in good health. This CDR3 reads CASSFLGGRGGVYTGELFF. In DNA, the CDR3 is TGTGCCAGCAGTTTTCTCGGGGGCAGGGGAGGAGTTTATACCGGGGAGCTGTTTTTT.